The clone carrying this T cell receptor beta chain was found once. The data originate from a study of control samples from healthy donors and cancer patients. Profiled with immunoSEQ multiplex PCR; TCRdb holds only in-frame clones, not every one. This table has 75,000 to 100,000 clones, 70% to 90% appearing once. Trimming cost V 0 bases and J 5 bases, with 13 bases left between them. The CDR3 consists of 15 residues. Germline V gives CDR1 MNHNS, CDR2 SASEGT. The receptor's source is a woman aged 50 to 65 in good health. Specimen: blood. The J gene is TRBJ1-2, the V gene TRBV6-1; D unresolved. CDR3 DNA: TGTGCCAGCAGTGAAGCCTGGGTGCAGAGTTATGGCTACACCTTC. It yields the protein CASSEAWVQSYGYTF.